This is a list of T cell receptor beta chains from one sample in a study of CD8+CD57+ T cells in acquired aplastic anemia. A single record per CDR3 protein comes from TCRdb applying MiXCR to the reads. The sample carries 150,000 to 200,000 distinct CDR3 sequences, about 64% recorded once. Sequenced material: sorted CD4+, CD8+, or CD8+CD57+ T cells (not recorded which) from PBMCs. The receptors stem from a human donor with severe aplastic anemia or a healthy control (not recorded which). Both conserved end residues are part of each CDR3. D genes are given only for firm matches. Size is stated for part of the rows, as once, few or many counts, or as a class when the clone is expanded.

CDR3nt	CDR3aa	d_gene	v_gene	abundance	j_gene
TGTGCCAGTAGTATTTGGGAGGAGCTGTTTTTT	CASSIWEELFF	NA	TRBV19	NA	TRBJ2-2
TGTGCCAGCAGCCAACTATACAGCTCCTACGAGCAGTACTTC	CASSQLYSSYEQYF	NA	TRBV7-6	NA	TRBJ2-7
TGTGCCAACAAAACAGGGGGCTGGGACGGCTACACCTTC	CANKTGGWDGYTF	TRBD1	TRBV25-1	NA	TRBJ1-2
TGTGCCAGCAGCAAAATAGCGGGGCCTCAAGAGACCCAGTACTTC	CASSKIAGPQETQYF	TRBD2	TRBV7-8	NA	TRBJ2-5
TGTGCCAGCAGCCCCTCTCCCAGGGATGAGGTTGAGCAGTTCTTC	CASSPSPRDEVEQFF	NA	TRBV7-9	NA	TRBJ2-1
TGTGCCAGCAGCTTAGACAGGGGGTCTCAGCCCCAGCATTTT	CASSLDRGSQPQHF	TRBD1	TRBV7-9	NA	TRBJ1-5
TGCAGTGCTGGGACAGGGGGAATCAACGAGCAGTACTTC	CSAGTGGINEQYF	TRBD1	TRBV20-1	few	TRBJ2-7
TGTGCCAGCAGCTTGTTGGGGCGGGACACTGAAGCTTTCTTT	CASSLLGRDTEAFF	NA	TRBV5-5	NA	TRBJ1-1
TGTGCCAGCAGCAAGGGACTAGCGGGGGCAAGTGGCATTCAGTACTTC	CASSKGLAGASGIQYF	TRBD2	TRBV7-8	NA	TRBJ2-4
TGTGCCAGCAGTGAAGTGGTTGAGTGGACAGGGGGCTGGGAGCAGTACTTC	CASSEVVEWTGGWEQYF	TRBD1	TRBV2	once	TRBJ2-7
TGTGCCAGCAGTCTCTGGGCAACTCCAAATAGCAATCAGCCCCAGCATTTT	CASSLWATPNSNQPQHF	NA	TRBV6-2/TRBV6-3	NA	TRBJ1-5
TGTGCCAGCAGCCCGCTGCCACCGACTAGTGAGCAGTACTTC	CASSPLPPTSEQYF	NA	TRBV7-9	many	TRBJ2-7
TGTGCCAGCAGCCAATTGTGGCAGGGGAAATACGAGCAGTACTTC	CASSQLWQGKYEQYF	NA	TRBV16	many	TRBJ2-7
TGTGCCAGCAGTAACCCGGGACAGGGCGCAGATACGCAGTATTTT	CASSNPGQGADTQYF	TRBD1	TRBV6-5	many	TRBJ2-3
TGTGCCAGCAGACTTAGCGGGGGGGCCCTCTACAATGAGCAGTTCTTC	CASRLSGGALYNEQFF	TRBD2	TRBV6-5	few	TRBJ2-1
TGTGCCAGCAGCGTAGGCCCGGGGACAAATCAGCCCCAGCATTTT	CASSVGPGTNQPQHF	NA	TRBV9	NA	TRBJ1-5
TGTGCCAGCAGCTTGGGGACAGCTGGAAACACCATATATTTT	CASSLGTAGNTIYF	TRBD1	TRBV7-8	few	TRBJ1-3
TGTGCCAGCAGTTTGCCAGGGGCCCATTATGGCTACACCTTC	CASSLPGAHYGYTF	NA	TRBV28	NA	TRBJ1-2
TGTGCCAGCAGGACGGGACAGCTCCAAGAGACCCAGTACTTC	CASRTGQLQETQYF	TRBD1	TRBV12-3/TRBV12-4	few	TRBJ2-5
TGTGCCAGTAGTATTGGACAGTATGATGGGGAGACCCAGTACTTC	CASSIGQYDGETQYF	NA	TRBV7-9	NA	TRBJ2-5
TGTGCCCGCACGATTGACAGGGGCTTTCAGCCCCAGCATTTT	CARTIDRGFQPQHF	TRBD1	TRBV2	NA	TRBJ1-5
TGTGCCAGCAGTTCTTGGGGCGAGCAGTACTTC	CASSSWGEQYF	NA	TRBV27	many	TRBJ2-7
TGTGCCAGCAGTGACGACAGGGATTGGGAGACCCAGTACTTC	CASSDDRDWETQYF	TRBD1	TRBV5-6	NA	TRBJ2-5
TGTGCCACCAGCACCGGGACTAGCGGGAGTTTCGTCGAGCAGTACTTC	CATSTGTSGSFVEQYF	TRBD2	TRBV15	NA	TRBJ2-7
TGTGCTAGTGGTTTGGGGACAGGGAGCTATGGCTACACCTTC	CASGLGTGSYGYTF	TRBD1	TRBV12-5	NA	TRBJ1-2
TGTGCCAGCAGCTTAGCTAGCGGGGGAGCCGAGCAGTACTTC	CASSLASGGAEQYF	TRBD2	TRBV7-2	few	TRBJ2-7
TGTGCCAGCAGTGTGTTTGCGGGCGGGGAAGAGACCCAGTACTTC	CASSVFAGGEETQYF	NA	TRBV10-3	NA	TRBJ2-5
TGTGCCAGCGGAGGGACAGGGAGCGGCCGGGGTTGGGCTAATGAAAAACTGTTTTTT	CASGGTGSGRGWANEKLFF	TRBD1	TRBV25-1	NA	TRBJ1-4
TGTGCCAGCAGCGTAGGGTACCCTGGGTGGGACGAGCGGTACTTC	CASSVGYPGWDERYF	NA	TRBV9	NA	TRBJ2-7
TGCAGTGCTATCTCAGGGTTAAGCTACGAGCAGTACTTC	CSAISGLSYEQYF	NA	TRBV20-1	few	TRBJ2-7
TGCAGTGCTAGGGGTAGGGACAGTCAGCCCCAGCATTTT	CSARGRDSQPQHF	TRBD1	TRBV20-1	NA	TRBJ1-5
TGTGCCAGCAGCGGGACAGGAAATCAGCCCCAGCATTTT	CASSGTGNQPQHF	TRBD1	TRBV7-9	NA	TRBJ1-5
TGTGCCAGCAGCTTAGCCCCCGGGCCTGACAATCAGCCCCAGCATTTT	CASSLAPGPDNQPQHF	NA	TRBV7-9	few	TRBJ1-5
TGTGCCACCAGCAATAAGGAGACATGGGGCAATCAGCCCCAGCATTTT	CATSNKETWGNQPQHF	NA	TRBV15	few	TRBJ1-5
TGTGCCAGCAGCTTTTCGAGCGGGGGGCCTAACTATGGCTACACCTTC	CASSFSSGGPNYGYTF	NA	TRBV7-9	NA	TRBJ1-2
TGTGCCACCAGTGGCCGGGACAAGGGACTAGCGGGGGGGCCTACGGAGACCCAGTACTTC	CATSGRDKGLAGGPTETQYF	TRBD2	TRBV15	many	TRBJ2-5
TGTGCCAGCAGTGGCGGGGGGCCAGATACGCAGTATTTT	CASSGGGPDTQYF	TRBD2	TRBV7-9	NA	TRBJ2-3
TGTGCCAGCAGCCGACCCAGCAATAATTCACCCCTCCACTTT	CASSRPSNNSPLHF	NA	TRBV7-2	NA	TRBJ1-6
TGTGCCACCAGTGATCCCGCATCGAACACTGAAGCTTTCTTT	CATSDPASNTEAFF	NA	TRBV24-1	few	TRBJ1-1
TGTGCCAGCAGCTTAAGGGGACTAGCGGCGTCCACCGGGGAGCTGTTTTTT	CASSLRGLAASTGELFF	TRBD2	TRBV2	NA	TRBJ2-2
TGTGCCAGTAGTCTGATAGACAGGGCCACTGGCTACACCTTC	CASSLIDRATGYTF	TRBD1	TRBV19	NA	TRBJ1-2
TGCAGTGCTAGAGATCTGGACCGCACAGATACGCAGTATTTT	CSARDLDRTDTQYF	NA	TRBV20-1	NA	TRBJ2-3
TGTGCCAGCAGCCCCTGCCGGGACAGGGTTCCCTTGTGTCCTGACCAAGAGACCCAGTACTTC	CASSPCRDRVPLCPDQETQYF	TRBD1	TRBV7-9	NA	TRBJ2-5
TGTGCCACCGGGTCGGGTAGGCAACTTAACGAGCAGTACTTC	CATGSGRQLNEQYF	NA	TRBV15	few	TRBJ2-7
TGTGCCAGCGGCCGGGACAGGGGAGATACGCAGTATTTT	CASGRDRGDTQYF	TRBD1	TRBV2	NA	TRBJ2-3
TGTGCCAGCAGCCCACCACAGGGCATTAATTCACCCCTCCACTTT	CASSPPQGINSPLHF	NA	TRBV7-2	NA	TRBJ1-6
TGTGCCAGTAGTATTTGGACAGAACAGTATGGCTACACCTTC	CASSIWTEQYGYTF	NA	TRBV19	NA	TRBJ1-2
TGTGCCAGCAGCTTGGTGTCAGGGGACGGCTACACCTTC	CASSLVSGDGYTF	NA	TRBV5-6	NA	TRBJ1-2